This is a list of T cell receptor beta chains from one sample in a study of CD8 T cells in Susac syndrome. TCRdb analysed the immunoSEQ multiplex PCR reads with MiXCR anew, one entry per CDR3 protein. The sample gives approximately 200,000 distinct CDR3 sequences, roughly 94% of which show up once; approximately 0.082% is in the top ten. The sequencing sample was made of CD4+ T cells from PBMCs. The source of these receptors is a human donor with multiple sclerosis. Each CDR3 is given with its conserved first and last residue. A D gene is named only where the DNA matches it firmly. Not all rows give a size; the values are once, few, many and, for expanded clones, a class.

>15|NA|TRBV3-1|TRBD1|TRBJ1-1
CASSQPGQGWTEAFF
TGTGCCAGCAGCCAGCCGGGACAGGGGTGGACTGAAGCTTTCTTT
>13|NA|TRBV27|NA|TRBJ1-6
CASRQGINSPLHF
TGTGCCAGCAGGCAGGGAATCAATTCACCCCTCCACTTT
>13|NA|TRBV3-1|NA|TRBJ2-1
CASSRPRDNEQFF
TGTGCCAGCAGCCGCCCTCGGGACAATGAGCAGTTCTTC
>15|NA|TRBV30|NA|TRBJ1-2
CAWGAVFWELDGYTF
TGTGCCTGGGGGGCGGTATTTTGGGAGTTGGATGGCTACACCTTC
>14|NA|TRBV6-5|NA|TRBJ1-2
CASSYLPGNYGYTF
TGTGCCAGCAGTTACTTGCCGGGAAACTATGGCTACACCTTC
>12|NA|TRBV7-9|NA|TRBJ2-1
CASRGLYNEQFF
TGTGCCTCACGCGGGCTATACAATGAGCAGTTCTTC
>15|NA|TRBV12-3/TRBV12-4|TRBD1|TRBJ1-5
CASSSQGGSGQPQHF
TGTGCCAGCAGCTCACAGGGGGGGAGTGGTCAGCCCCAGCATTTT
>16|NA|TRBV19|TRBD1|TRBJ1-5
CASSRHDRVRDQPQHF
TGTGCCAGTAGCCGTCACGACAGGGTAAGGGATCAGCCCCAGCATTTT
>15|NA|TRBV10-3|NA|TRBJ1-1
CAIKGSLIENTEAFF
TGTGCCATCAAAGGTTCCCTCATTGAAAACACTGAAGCTTTCTTT
>14|NA|TRBV5-4|NA|TRBJ2-1
CASSLGSTGNEQFF
TGTGCCAGCAGCTTGGGCTCGACGGGGAATGAGCAGTTCTTC
>11|NA|TRBV30|NA|TRBJ1-1
CAWRMWAEAFF
TGTGCCTGGAGAATGTGGGCTGAAGCTTTCTTT
>11|NA|TRBV9|NA|TRBJ2-3
CASSGRDTQYF
TGTGCCAGCAGCGGGAGAGATACGCAGTATTTT
>13|NA|TRBV6-5|NA|TRBJ1-1
CAALEGMNTEAFF
TGTGCCGCCCTAGAAGGTATGAACACTGAAGCTTTCTTT
>14|NA|TRBV9|NA|TRBJ2-7
CASSQTSTTYEQYF
TGTGCCAGCAGCCAAACTAGCACCACCTACGAGCAGTACTTC
>15|NA|TRBV30|NA|TRBJ1-5
CAWSVAGSWPQPQHF
TGTGCCTGGAGTGTGGCAGGTTCCTGGCCTCAGCCCCAGCATTTT
>12|NA|TRBV30|NA|TRBJ1-2
CAWGRRDYGYTF
TGTGCCTGGGGACGGAGAGACTATGGCTACACCTTC
>15|NA|TRBV11-2|TRBD2|TRBJ2-3
CASSLIAGGPDTQYF
TGTGCCAGCAGCTTAATAGCGGGGGGGCCAGATACGCAGTATTTT
>18|NA|TRBV27|TRBD2|TRBJ2-3
CASSYALFSGGATDTQYF
TGTGCCAGCAGTTATGCGTTATTTAGCGGGGGGGCCACAGATACGCAGTATTTT
>13|NA|TRBV30|NA|TRBJ1-2
CAWSVGTIYGYTF
TGTGCCTGGAGTGTAGGGACCATTTATGGCTACACCTTC
>15|NA|TRBV14|NA|TRBJ2-1
CASSQGVTSYNEQFF
TGTGCCAGCAGCCAAGGGGTTACCTCCTACAATGAGCAGTTCTTC
>14|once|TRBV30|NA|TRBJ1-1
CAWSLGSRGTEAFF
TGTGCCTGGAGTCTTGGGTCCCGTGGCACTGAAGCTTTCTTT
>12|NA|TRBV29-1|NA|TRBJ2-5
CSVGQPRKAQYF
TGCAGCGTTGGACAGCCGCGCAAGGCCCAGTACTTC
>15|NA|TRBV27|NA|TRBJ1-1
CASSLSGTVNTEAFF
TGTGCCAGCAGTTTATCAGGGACGGTGAACACTGAAGCTTTCTTT
>14|NA|TRBV5-4|NA|TRBJ2-7
CASSLMTHGSEQYF
TGTGCCAGCAGCTTGATGACGCACGGGAGCGAGCAGTACTTC
>15|NA|TRBV27|TRBD2|TRBJ2-1
CASSFSLAAYNEQFF
TGTGCCAGCAGTTTTTCACTAGCGGCATACAATGAGCAGTTCTTC
>14|NA|TRBV6-1|NA|TRBJ1-5
CASSAGFGNQPQHF
TGTGCCAGCAGTGCAGGGTTTGGGAATCAGCCCCAGCATTTT
>16|NA|TRBV3-1|NA|TRBJ2-3
CASSQGTVRLTDTQYF
TGTGCCAGCAGCCAAGGGACAGTCCGGCTCACAGATACGCAGTATTTT
>15|NA|TRBV3-1|NA|TRBJ2-2
CASSQGLRSTGELFF
TGTGCCAGCAGCCAAGGATTGAGGAGCACCGGGGAGCTGTTTTTT
>12|NA|TRBV29-1|NA|TRBJ1-1
CSVEVLGSEAFF
TGCAGCGTTGAGGTTCTGGGATCTGAAGCTTTCTTT
>13|NA|TRBV29-1|NA|TRBJ1-3
CSVDGGIGNTIYF
TGCAGCGTTGATGGGGGGATTGGAAACACCATATATTTT
>15|NA|TRBV29-1|TRBD2|TRBJ2-5
CSATGLAGAKETQYF
TGCAGCGCGACCGGACTAGCGGGGGCTAAAGAGACCCAGTACTTC
>14|NA|TRBV12-3/TRBV12-4|NA|TRBJ2-7
CASTSLLESYEQYF
TGTGCCAGCACTTCGCTCCTGGAGAGCTACGAGCAGTACTTC
>14|NA|TRBV9|NA|TRBJ2-6
CASSPWLRANVLTF
TGTGCCAGCAGCCCTTGGCTTCGGGCCAACGTCCTGACTTTC
>15|NA|TRBV7-9|NA|TRBJ1-6
CASSLSSSYNSPLHF
TGTGCCAGCAGCTTATCTAGCTCCTATAATTCACCCCTCCACTTT
>16|NA|TRBV20-1|TRBD1|TRBJ1-6
CSARELLDRGGSPLHF
TGCAGTGCTAGAGAACTATTAGACAGGGGAGGTTCACCCCTCCACTTT
>16|NA|TRBV5-1|NA|TRBJ1-4
CASSPGRGATNEKLFF
TGCGCCAGCAGCCCTGGAAGAGGTGCAACTAATGAAAAACTGTTTTTT
>12|NA|TRBV11-2|TRBD1|TRBJ2-1
CASSLVQGRQFF
TGTGCCAGCAGCTTAGTACAGGGGAGGCAGTTCTTC
>13|NA|TRBV2|NA|TRBJ1-2
CASSEARNYGYTF
TGTGCCAGCAGTGAAGCCAGGAACTATGGCTACACCTTC
>15|NA|TRBV2|NA|TRBJ1-6
CASSPSGVGHSPLHF
TGTGCCAGCAGTCCCTCCGGTGTCGGGCATTCACCCCTCCACTTT
>13|NA|TRBV20-1|NA|TRBJ1-2
CSAGGRANYGYTF
TGCAGTGCGGGGGGCAGGGCAAACTATGGCTACACCTTC
>16|NA|TRBV5-1|TRBD2|TRBJ2-1
CASSLNPGTMNNEQFF
TGCGCCAGCAGCTTGAACCCCGGGACTATGAACAATGAGCAGTTCTTC
>15|once|TRBV10-3|TRBD1|TRBJ2-3
CASRSGTGSTDTQYF
TGTGCCTCCCGATCCGGGACAGGGTCCACAGATACGCAGTATTTT
>15|NA|TRBV30|NA|TRBJ1-2
CAWSVDVAANYGYTF
TGTGCCTGGAGTGTAGATGTCGCCGCTAACTATGGCTACACCTTC
>19|NA|TRBV5-1|TRBD2|TRBJ2-1
CASSVDGASGLPGYNEQFF
TGCGCCAGCAGCGTGGATGGGGCTAGCGGGCTCCCAGGCTACAATGAGCAGTTCTTC
>10|NA|TRBV20-1|NA|TRBJ2-5
CSRGEETQYF
TGCAGTCGGGGTGAAGAGACCCAGTACTTC
>14|NA|TRBV6-2/TRBV6-3|TRBD2|TRBJ2-1
CAVGGLVGNNEQFF
TGTGCCGTCGGAGGACTAGTGGGAAACAATGAGCAGTTCTTC
>12|NA|TRBV24-1|NA|TRBJ2-1
CATSQGGTEQFF
TGTGCCACCTCCCAAGGAGGAACAGAGCAGTTCTTC
>15|once|TRBV30|NA|TRBJ2-2
CASDVSSGRTGELFF
TGTGCCTCGGACGTTAGTAGCGGAAGGACCGGGGAGCTGTTTTTT
>18|NA|TRBV30|NA|TRBJ2-6
CAWVPDRPGYSGANVLTF
TGTGCCTGGGTCCCCGACAGGCCAGGATACTCTGGGGCCAACGTCCTGACTTTC
>17|NA|TRBV5-6|NA|TRBJ1-4
CASSFLWEGNAYEKLFF
TGTGCCAGCAGCTTCCTGTGGGAAGGGAACGCTTATGAAAAACTGTTTTTT
>17|NA|TRBV27|TRBD1|TRBJ2-7
CASRVTTGGDHGYEQYF
TGTGCCAGCAGAGTAACTACAGGGGGCGATCACGGCTACGAGCAGTACTTC